Presented here are 27 T cell receptor beta chains from one specimen sequenced in a study of somatic mutations in cytotoxic T cells in rheumatoid arthritis. Profiled with immunoSEQ multiplex PCR; TCRdb holds only in-frame clones, not every one. The sample includes more than 11,000 clones, 70% to 85% seen only once; the top ten take 25% to 30%. The sequenced material came from CD8+ T cells sorted from blood. Source of these receptors: an adult with rheumatoid arthritis.

This clone is medium-sized in the sample. This chain links TRBV5-4 with TRBJ1-2; D gene ambiguous. Trimming shortened V by 0 bases and J by 5 bases, and 5 bases separated the two germline ends. The CDR3 spans 12 residues. CDR1 SGHNT and CDR2 YYREEE come from the germline V gene (reference sequence). In DNA form, the CDR3 reads TGTGCCAGCAGCTTGGAGAGATATGGCTACACCTTC. This translates into CASSLERYGYTF.

This clone showed up just a few times. V and J are TRBV10-2 and TRBJ1-1; tentative D call: TRBD1 (5 bases). The CDR3 covers 11 residues. Germline V gene sequence: CDR1 WSHSY, CDR2 SAAADI. V dropped 7 bases and J dropped 4 bases, with 7 bases sitting between them. In nucleotides, the CDR3 is TGCGCCAGCATGGGGGGCACTGAAGCTTTCTTT. Protein product: CASMGGTEAFF.

The DNA for the CDR3 is TGCGCCAGCAGCACCGAACCCACAGATACGCAGTATTTT. This encodes CASSTEPTDTQYF. V is TRBV5-1 and J is TRBJ2-3; no definite D call. The CDR3 is made up of 13 amino acids. Germline CDR1 SGHRS, CDR2 YFSETQ. V lost 4 bases and J 2 bases, leaving 8 bases between the germline ends. The variable domain in full, with the rest retrieved from reference TRBV5-1 and TRBJ2-3, is KAGVTQTPRYLIKTRGQQVTLSCSPISGHRSVSWYQQTPGQGLQFLFEYFSETQRNKGNFPGRFSGRQFSNSRSEMNVSTLELGDSALYLCASSTEPTDTQYFGPGTRLTVL.

This chain uses TRBV27 with TRBJ2-7, with 11 bases fitting TRBD1. The CDR3 is made up of 14 amino acids. In germline, CDR1 is MNHEY, CDR2 SMNVEV (reference sequence). J was trimmed by 4 bases and V by 4 bases; bases with no gene match: 3. In DNA form, the CDR3 reads TGTGCCAGCAGTTCCGGGACAGGGGGGTACGAGCAGTACTTC. Protein product: CASSSGTGGYEQYF.

This clone has more than one count but fewer than ten. The rearrangement links TRBV6-1 to TRBJ2-7, with 11 bases matching TRBD1. V lost 4 bases, J lost 5 bases, and 4 bases stayed unmatched. CDR1 is MNHNS and CDR2 is SASEGT in the germline V gene. The CDR3 is 14 residues long. The DNA for the CDR3 is TGTGCCAGCAGTGCCTGGACAGGGGGCGACGAGCAGTACTTC. It codes for CASSAWTGGDEQYF.

The rearrangement links TRBV18 to TRBJ1-1; D unresolved. Deletions cut 2 bases from V and 5 bases from J, with 6 bases between. CDR3 length: 12 amino acids. Germline V gene sequence: CDR1 KGHSH, CDR2 LQKENI. In DNA, the CDR3 is TGTGCCAGCTCACCAGGGGTAACTGAAGCTTTCTTT. This sequence encodes CASSPGVTEAFF.

The chain is built from TRBV6-6 and TRBJ1-1, with a tentative D call TRBD1 (6 bases). The germline gives CDR1 MNHNY, CDR2 SVGAGI (reference sequence). The CDR3 runs to 14 residues. Deletions cut 6 bases from V and 0 bases from J, with 11 bases between. CDR3 nucleotide sequence: TGTGCCAGCAGCATCCGGGACATGAACACTGAAGCTTTCTTT. It specifies CASSIRDMNTEAFF.

The chain links TRBV27 to TRBJ1-2, with TRBD1 as a possible D gene (5 bases). The CDR3 is 16 amino acids. V lost 6 bases to trimming and J lost 5 bases, with 22 bases between them. Germline V gives CDR1 MNHEY, CDR2 SMNVEV (reference sequence). In DNA, the CDR3 is TGTGCCAGCAGGACCTCCCAGGGTTTTTTATGGTATGGCTACACCTTC. It codes for CASRTSQGFLWYGYTF.

The V gene is TRBV11-2, the J gene TRBJ1-2; TRBD1 agrees at 7 bases. V trimming: 2 bases; J trimming: 4 bases; junction bases outside the gene matches: 19. The CDR3 is 19 residues long. Looked up from germline, CDR1 is SGHAT and CDR2 is FQNNGV. CDR3 sequence reads: CASSLYPNLDRDEGYGYTF. Written as DNA, the CDR3 is TGTGCCAGCAGCTTATACCCAAACCTCGACAGGGATGAGGGCTATGGCTACACCTTC.

This clone was seen a handful of times. The rearrangement uses TRBV7-6 and TRBJ1-4; 9 bases fit TRBD1. The CDR3 totals 15 residues. The ends lost 5 bases at V and 8 bases at J; junction bases unmatched: 9. The germline V gene encodes CDR1 SGHVS and CDR2 FNYEAQ. The chain's CDR3 is CASSLQGTGNEKLFF. In DNA form, the CDR3 reads TGTGCCAGCAGCCTACAAGGGACAGGGAACGAAAAACTGTTTTTT.

This chain joins TRBV21-1 and TRBJ1-1; the DNA was not used to check the table's D call, TRBD1. TRBV21-1 is a documented pseudogene. The CDR3 totals 14 residues. CDR3 sequence: CASSIRQGDAEAFF. CDR3 DNA sequence: TGTGCCAGCAGCATACGTCAGGGGGACGCTGAAGCTTTCTTT.

CDR3 bases: TGTGCCAGCAGAATTGATTTCAGGGTGAAAACCATCGATGAGCAGTTCTTC. This translates into CASRIDFRVKTIDEQFF. This chain connects TRBV21-1 to TRBJ2-1; the table gives TRBD1 as D, unverified against the DNA. TRBV21-1 is a documented pseudogene. The CDR3 covers 17 residues.

A few counts support this clone. The chain carries TRBV28 and TRBJ1-1; D unclear. The V gene's germline CDR1 is MDHEN and CDR2 SYDVKM. This CDR3 is 12 amino acids long. V was trimmed by 6 bases and J by 4 bases, leaving 9 bases between them. CDR3: CASSPRVTEAFF. The DNA for the CDR3 is TGTGCCAGCAGCCCTAGGGTCACTGAAGCTTTCTTT.

The chain recombines TRBV5-4 with TRBJ1-1, with D perhaps TRBD1 (6 bases). V dropped 0 bases and J dropped 2 bases, with 17 bases sitting between them. The CDR3 extends over 17 amino acids. Germline V CDR1 and CDR2: SGHNT, YYREEE (reference sequence). As DNA, the CDR3 is TGTGCCAGCAGCTTGGGGACGGGGGGCCGGCTTAACACTGAAGCTTTCTTT. The encoded protein is CASSLGTGGRLNTEAFF. Full variable domain (missing parts from reference TRBV5-4 and TRBJ1-1): ETGVTQSPTHLIKTRGQQVTLRCSSQSGHNTVSWYQQALGQGPQFIFQYYREEENGRGNFPPRFSGLQFPNYSSELNVNALELDDSALYLCASSLGTGGRLNTEAFFGQGTRLTVV.

This chain connects TRBV7-9 to TRBJ1-3; D call uncertain. CDR1 SEHNR and CDR2 FQNEAQ come from the germline V gene (reference sequence). There are 12 residues in the CDR3. The germline V and J ends were trimmed by 6 bases and 4 bases, with 7 bases remaining between them. CDR3 amino acids: CASSPTGNTIYF. CDR3 sequence (DNA): TGTGCCAGCAGTCCGACCGGAAACACCATATATTTT.

This chain joins TRBV27 and TRBJ1-5; no clear D. Trimming removed 4 bases at V and 3 bases at J, with 10 bases between. CDR3 size: 14 residues. CDR1 and CDR2 (germline): MNHEY, SMNVEV (reference sequence). CDR3 in DNA: TGTGCCAGCAGTTCGGACGGACTCAATCAGCCCCAGCATTTT. Protein: CASSSDGLNQPQHF.

The chain has TRBV4-1 and TRBJ2-7, with a tentative D call TRBD2 (6 bases). Germline CDR1 MGHRA, CDR2 YSYEKL. The CDR3 is 17 amino acids. Trimming took 0 bases from V and 0 from J, leaving 15 bases between them. CDR3 amino acids: CASSQDAAGWSSYEQYF. DNA for the CDR3: TGCGCCAGCAGCCAAGATGCGGCGGGGTGGAGCTCCTACGAGCAGTACTTC.

The J gene is TRBJ1-3, the V gene TRBV9; 9 nucleotides line up with TRBD1. This CDR3 has 16 amino acids. Germline CDR1 is SGDLS and CDR2 is YYNGEE. The J segment lost 3 bases and the V segment lost 3 bases, leaving 7 bases of the junction unmatched. This CDR3 is CASSAYRQGGGNTIYF. The CDR3 DNA reads as TGTGCCAGCAGCGCTTATCGACAGGGGGGTGGAAACACCATATATTTT.

This chain uses TRBV4-1 with TRBJ2-7; TRBD1 matches 9 bases. The CDR3 sequence is 14 residues long. Germline values: CDR1 MGHRA, CDR2 YSYEKL. J was trimmed by 5 bases and V by 0 bases; bases with no gene match: 2. CDR3 in DNA: TGCGCCAGCAGCCAAGAAGGACAGGGGAACGAGCAGTACTTC. It encodes CASSQEGQGNEQYF.

This rearrangement joins TRBV28 to TRBJ1-5; no firm D call. Germline V CDR1 and CDR2: MDHEN, SYDVKM. The CDR3 sequence is 15 residues long. Trimming left V 6 bases short and J 6 bases short, with 18 bases between. CDR3 nucleotides: TGTGCCAGCAGCCGAAATGCTATTATGGGTCAGCCCCAGCATTTT. Encoded protein: CASSRNAIMGQPQHF.

This clone was detected only once. This chain uses TRBV6-5 with TRBJ2-7, with 7 bases fitting TRBD2. Trimming removed 6 bases from V and 6 bases from J; junction bases left unmatched: 8. CDR3 size: 13 residues. Germline loops: CDR1 MNHEY, CDR2 SVGAGI. Here the CDR3 reads CASSPTRTSEQYF. CDR3 nucleotides: TGTGCCAGCAGCCCAACCCGGACTAGCGAGCAGTACTTC.

The chain combines TRBV10-3 with TRBJ1-1; 7 bases fit TRBD1. Trimming removed 4 bases from V and 7 bases from J; junction bases left unmatched: 12. The CDR3 has 15 residues. Germline loops: CDR1 ENHRY, CDR2 SYGVKD. CDR3: CAISAFSRDRIEAFF. The CDR3 DNA reads as TGTGCCATCAGTGCTTTCTCCCGGGACAGAATTGAAGCTTTCTTT.

This rearrangement joins TRBV5-6 to TRBJ2-5, with D perhaps matching TRBD1 (5 bases). Germline lookup yields CDR1 SGHDT and CDR2 YYEEEE. Trimming stripped 0 bases from V and 0 bases from J, with 12 bases between. This CDR3 is 16 amino acids long. The CDR3 is CASSLVPTVYQETQYF. In DNA form, the CDR3 reads TGTGCCAGCAGCTTGGTCCCGACAGTGTACCAAGAGACCCAGTACTTC.

The gene calls are TRBV5-4 and TRBJ2-1; no clear D gene. With 2 bases removed from V and 9 bases from J, the gap between germline ends came to 12 bases. In germline, CDR1 is SGHNT, CDR2 YYREEE (reference sequence). The CDR3 spans 13 residues. The CDR3 region has the DNA TGTGCCAGCAGCTTTGGCACCACGAGTGAGCAGTTCTTC. Its protein is CASSFGTTSEQFF.

Comments on this clone: Different DNA sequences within this sample yield the same CDR3. V usage is TRBV6-1 and J usage is TRBJ1-5; D possibly corresponds to TRBD1 (6 bases). CDR3 size: 13 residues. V dropped 8 bases and J dropped 9 bases, with 17 bases sitting between them. Germline V gene data show CDR1 as MNHNS and CDR2 as SASEGT. CDR3 protein: CASSEGGPTPQHF. As DNA, the CDR3 is TGTGCCAGCTCCGAAGGGGGGCCCACGCCCCAGCATTTT.

The chain couples TRBV19 to TRBJ2-3, with D possibly TRBD2 on 6 matching bases. CDR1 and CDR2 (germline): LNHDA, SQIVND (reference sequence). This CDR3 has 12 amino acids. V was shortened by 3 bases and J by 5 bases, with 6 bases between the two germline ends. The CDR3 is CASSMGLDTQYF. CDR3 DNA sequence: TGTGCCAGTAGTATGGGACTAGATACGCAGTATTTT. Together with reference TRBV19 and TRBJ2-3, the CDR3 gives the full variable domain: DGGITQSPKYLFRKEGQNVTLSCEQNLNHDAMYWYRQDPGQGLRLIYYSQIVNDFQKGDIAEGYSVSREKKESFPLTVTSAQKNPTAFYLCASSMGLDTQYFGPGTRLTVL.

This clone has a handful of counts. CDR3 amino acids: CAWSVTERGDEQYF. The CDR3 bases are TGTGCCTGGAGTGTAACAGAGCGGGGGGACGAGCAGTACTTC. The chain couples TRBV30 to TRBJ2-7; 9 positions agree with TRBD2. Per the germline V gene, CDR1 is GTSNPN and CDR2 is SVGIG (reference sequence). The J segment lost 5 bases and the V segment lost 0 bases, leaving 5 bases of the junction unmatched. The CDR3 runs 14 residues.